This TCR beta chain was documented in a study of CD8+CD57+ T cells in acquired aplastic anemia. Overall study context: DNA recovered from sorted CD4+ and CD8+ cells had a mean of approximately 3.2 ug.

TCR beta VDJ and CDR3 were profiled, and genomic DNA was the template. TCRdb re-called the reads with MiXCR, one entry per CDR3 protein. The table lists 450,000 to 550,000 distinct CDR3 sequences, over 25% of them singletons. Patients chosen for sequencing had CD8+CD57+ cells that had expanded, as shown by flow cytometry. Looked up from germline, CDR1 is SQVTM and CDR2 is ANQGSEA. After removal of 7 bases from V and 2 bases from J, the junction contained 6 bases not matched to a gene. The CDR3 is 13 amino acids. Notes on the study in general: The study found no significant CD8+ Simpson's diversity difference between patients and controls. Between patients and controls, approximately 29 CD8+ CDR3 sequences were found in common.

About this clonotype itself: Its antigen is still unknown.

The sequence was obtained from a human donor with aplastic anemia. The sequenced sample was sorted CD4+, CD8+, or CD8+CD57+ T cells (not recorded which) from PBMCs. The rearrangement uses TRBV29-1 and TRBJ1-1, with 8 bases that match TRBD1. Here the CDR3 DNA reads TGCAGCGCCGGACAGGGCTTCAACACTGAAGCTTTCTTT. It encodes CSAGQGFNTEAFF.